This entry is about one TCR beta chain. The target antigen is unknown. This entry belongs to a study of cytomegalovirus exposure and HLA in healthy donors. Study-level findings and limits: An Asian-associated ancestry cluster reportedly showed fewer N-insertions than the approximately 620-donor mean in a later analysis.

There are 15 residues in the CDR3. Trimming removed 7 bases from V and 4 bases from J; junction bases left unmatched: 7. CDR1 is SNHLY and CDR2 is FYNNEI in the germline V gene. With 60 Vbeta and 13 Jbeta primers, the PCR was carried out. Sequencing used immunoSEQ multiplex PCR; TCRdb keeps in-frame clones, though not all of them. Here the sample spans fewer than 150,000 clones, 75% to 85% being singletons. The sample taken for sequencing was PBMCs. The receptor comes from a man aged 35 to 55 in good health and CMV-seronegative. V gene TRBV2 combines with J gene TRBJ2-6; 7 nucleotides align to TRBD2. In DNA, the CDR3 is TGTGCCAGCACCGGGGGAGGGGCCGGGGCCAACGTCCTGACTTTC. Protein sequence: CASTGGGAGANVLTF.